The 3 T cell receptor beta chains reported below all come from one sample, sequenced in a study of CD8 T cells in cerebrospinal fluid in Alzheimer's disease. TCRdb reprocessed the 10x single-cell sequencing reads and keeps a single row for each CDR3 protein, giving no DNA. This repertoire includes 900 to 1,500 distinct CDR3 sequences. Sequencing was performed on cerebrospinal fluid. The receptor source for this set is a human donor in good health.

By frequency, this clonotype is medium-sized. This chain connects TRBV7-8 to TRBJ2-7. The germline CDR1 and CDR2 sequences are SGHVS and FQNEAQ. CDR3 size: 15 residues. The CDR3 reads CASSQTSTSSYEQYF.

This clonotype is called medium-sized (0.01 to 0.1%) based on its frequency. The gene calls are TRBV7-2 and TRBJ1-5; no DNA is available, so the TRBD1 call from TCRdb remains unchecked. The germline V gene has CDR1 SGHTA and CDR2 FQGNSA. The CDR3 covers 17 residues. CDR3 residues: CASRTGTGGLGNQPQHF.

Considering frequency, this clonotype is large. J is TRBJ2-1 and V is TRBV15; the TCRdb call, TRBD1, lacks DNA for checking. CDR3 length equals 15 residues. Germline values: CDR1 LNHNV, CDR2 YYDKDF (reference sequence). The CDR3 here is CATSSQPLGDNEQFF.